The present entry profiles one T cell receptor (beta chain) with its context. The sample is drawn from a study of T cells after somatic rescue of genetic block. Germline CDR1 and CDR2: LNHDA and SQIVND (reference sequence). Trimming cost V 5 bases and J 8 bases; bases outside gene matches: 12. This CDR3 contains 15 residues. The data were produced by immunoSEQ multiplex PCR, yet TCRdb's version contains in-frame clones alone and is incomplete. The repertoire holds 12,000 or so clones, approximately 74% seen once, with approximately 12% in the top ten. This TCR derives from a boy aged 5-17 years. The genes are TRBV19 and TRBJ1-3; 7 nucleotides match TRBD1. The sequencing input was peripheral blood mononuclear cells (PBMCs). DNA for the CDR3: TGTGCCAGTAGTGTGTCCGACAGGGCCCAGGACACCATATATTTT. Translated: CASSVSDRAQDTIYF. The whole variable domain, remainder taken from reference TRBV19 and TRBJ1-3, is DGGITQSPKYLFRKEGQNVTLSCEQNLNHDAMYWYRQDPGQGLRLIYYSQIVNDFQKGDIAEGYSVSREKKESFPLTVTSAQKNPTAFYLCASSVSDRAQDTIYFGEGSWLTVV.